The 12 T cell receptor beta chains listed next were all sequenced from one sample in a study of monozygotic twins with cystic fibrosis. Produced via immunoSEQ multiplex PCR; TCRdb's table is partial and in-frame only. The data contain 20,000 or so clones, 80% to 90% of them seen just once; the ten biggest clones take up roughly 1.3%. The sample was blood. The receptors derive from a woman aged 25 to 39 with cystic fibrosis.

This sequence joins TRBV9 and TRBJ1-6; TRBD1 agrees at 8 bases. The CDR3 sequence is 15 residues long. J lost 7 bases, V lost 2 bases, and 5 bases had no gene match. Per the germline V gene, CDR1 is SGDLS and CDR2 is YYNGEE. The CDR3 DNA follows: TGTGCCAGCAGCGTCCAGGGGGCAGGCAATTCACCCCTCCACTTT. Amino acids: CASSVQGAGNSPLHF.

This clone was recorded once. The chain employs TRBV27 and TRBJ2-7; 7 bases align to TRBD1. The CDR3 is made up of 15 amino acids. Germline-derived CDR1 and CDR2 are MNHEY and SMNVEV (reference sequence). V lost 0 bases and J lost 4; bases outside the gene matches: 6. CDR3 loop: CASSLSGQGVYEQYF. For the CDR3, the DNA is TGTGCCAGCAGTTTATCTGGGCAGGGGGTTTACGAGCAGTACTTC.

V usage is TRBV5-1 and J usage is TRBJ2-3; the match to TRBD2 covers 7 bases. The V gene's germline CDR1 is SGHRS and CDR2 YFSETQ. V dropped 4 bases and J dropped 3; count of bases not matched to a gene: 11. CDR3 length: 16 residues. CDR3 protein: CASSAVGSSGTDTQYF. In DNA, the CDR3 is TGCGCCAGCAGCGCCGTCGGTTCTAGCGGAACAGATACGCAGTATTTT.

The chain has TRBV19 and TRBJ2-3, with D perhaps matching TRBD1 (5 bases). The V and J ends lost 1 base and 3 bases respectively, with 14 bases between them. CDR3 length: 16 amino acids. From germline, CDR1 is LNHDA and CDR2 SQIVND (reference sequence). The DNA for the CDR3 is TGTGCCAGTAGTATAGGGCAGGGTCGAACAACAGATACGCAGTATTTT. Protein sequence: CASSIGQGRTTDTQYF.

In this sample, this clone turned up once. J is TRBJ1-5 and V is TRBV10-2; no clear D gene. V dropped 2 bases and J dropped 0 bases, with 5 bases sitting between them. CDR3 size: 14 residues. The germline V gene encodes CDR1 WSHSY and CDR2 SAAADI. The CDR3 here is CASSEVYSNQPQHF. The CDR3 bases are TGCGCCAGCAGTGAGGTTTATAGCAATCAGCCCCAGCATTTT.

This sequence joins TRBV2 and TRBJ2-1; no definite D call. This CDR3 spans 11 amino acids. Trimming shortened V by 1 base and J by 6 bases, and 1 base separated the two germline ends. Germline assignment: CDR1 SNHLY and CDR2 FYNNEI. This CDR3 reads CASSEVNEQFF. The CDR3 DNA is TGTGCCAGCAGTGAAGTCAATGAGCAGTTCTTC.

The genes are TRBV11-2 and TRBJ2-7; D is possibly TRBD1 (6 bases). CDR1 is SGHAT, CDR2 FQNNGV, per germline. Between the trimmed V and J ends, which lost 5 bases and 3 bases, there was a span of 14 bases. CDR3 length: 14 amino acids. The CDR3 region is CASSPLTGSYEQYF. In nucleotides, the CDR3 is TGTGCCAGCAGCCCACTAACAGGGAGCTACGAGCAGTACTTC.

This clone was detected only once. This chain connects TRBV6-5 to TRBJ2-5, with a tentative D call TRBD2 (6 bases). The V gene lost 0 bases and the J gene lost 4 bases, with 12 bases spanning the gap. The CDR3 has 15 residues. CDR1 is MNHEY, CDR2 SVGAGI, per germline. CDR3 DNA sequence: TGTGCCAGCAGTTACTCGACTAGGATGGGAGAGACCCAGTACTTC. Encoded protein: CASSYSTRMGETQYF.

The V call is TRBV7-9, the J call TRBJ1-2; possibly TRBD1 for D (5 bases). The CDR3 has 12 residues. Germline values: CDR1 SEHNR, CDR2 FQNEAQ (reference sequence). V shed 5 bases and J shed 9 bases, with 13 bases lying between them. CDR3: CASSPRPGSYTF. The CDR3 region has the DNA TGTGCCAGCAGCCCCCGGCCAGGGAGCTACACCTTC. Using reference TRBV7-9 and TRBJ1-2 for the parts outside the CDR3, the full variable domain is DTGVSQNPRHKITKRGQNVTFRCDPISEHNRLYWYRQTLGQGPEFLTYFQNEAQLEKSRLLSDRFSAERPKGSFSTLEIQRTEQGDSAMYLCASSPRPGSYTFGSGTRLTVV.

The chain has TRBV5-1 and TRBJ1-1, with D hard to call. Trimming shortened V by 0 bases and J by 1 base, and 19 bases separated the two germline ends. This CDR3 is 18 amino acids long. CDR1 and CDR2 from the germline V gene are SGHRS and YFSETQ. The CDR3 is CASSLVGIRAITNTEAFF. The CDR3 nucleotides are TGCGCCAGCAGCTTGGTAGGCATCCGAGCGATTACGAACACTGAAGCTTTCTTT.

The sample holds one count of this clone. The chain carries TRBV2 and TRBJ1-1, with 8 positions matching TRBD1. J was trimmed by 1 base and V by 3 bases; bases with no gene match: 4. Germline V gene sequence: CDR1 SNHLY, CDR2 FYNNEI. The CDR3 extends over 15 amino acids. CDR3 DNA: TGTGCCAGCAGTGACCTCGGGACAGGGAACACTGAAGCTTTCTTT. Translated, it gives CASSDLGTGNTEAFF. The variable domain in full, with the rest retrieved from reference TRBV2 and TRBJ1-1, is EPEVTQTPSHQVTQMGQEVILRCVPISNHLYFYWYRQILGQKVEFLVSFYNNEISEKSEIFDDQFSVERPDGSNFTLKIRSTKLEDSAMYFCASSDLGTGNTEAFFGQGTRLTVV.

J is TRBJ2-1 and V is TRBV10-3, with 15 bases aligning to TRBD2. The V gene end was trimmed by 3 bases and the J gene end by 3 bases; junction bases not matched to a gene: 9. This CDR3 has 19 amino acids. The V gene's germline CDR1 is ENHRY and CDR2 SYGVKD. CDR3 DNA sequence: TGTGCCATCAGTGATGGGAGGACTAGCGGGGGGGCTGGCTACAATGAGCAGTTCTTC. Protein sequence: CAISDGRTSGGAGYNEQFF.